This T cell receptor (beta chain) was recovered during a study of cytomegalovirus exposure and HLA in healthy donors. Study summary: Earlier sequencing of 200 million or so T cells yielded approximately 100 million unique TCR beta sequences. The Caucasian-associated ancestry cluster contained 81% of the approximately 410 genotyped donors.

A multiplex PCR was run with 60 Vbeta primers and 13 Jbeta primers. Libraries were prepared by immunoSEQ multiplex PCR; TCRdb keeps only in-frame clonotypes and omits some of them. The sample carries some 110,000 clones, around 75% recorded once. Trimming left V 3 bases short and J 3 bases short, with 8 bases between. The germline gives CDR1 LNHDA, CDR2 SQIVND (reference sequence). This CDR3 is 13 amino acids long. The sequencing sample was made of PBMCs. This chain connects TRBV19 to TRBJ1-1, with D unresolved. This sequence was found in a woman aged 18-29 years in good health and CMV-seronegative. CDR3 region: CASSMAADTEAFF. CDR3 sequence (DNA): TGTGCCAGTAGTATGGCGGCCGACACTGAAGCTTTCTTT.